This entry describes one T cell receptor (beta chain). This sample is part of a study of T cell responses to AZD1222 COVID-19 vaccine. Measured with immunoSEQ multiplex PCR; TCRdb has only the in-frame clones, and not every one. The sample yields more than 100,000 clones, around nine tenths seen once. Trimming shortened V by 4 bases and J by 2 bases, and 19 bases separated the two germline ends. The CDR3 spans 17 residues. The germline V gene encodes CDR1 LNHNV and CDR2 YYDKDF (reference sequence). V gene TRBV15 combines with J gene TRBJ2-3; D ambiguous. This clonotype originated in an adult in good health. The material was peripheral blood, obtained on day 0 of AZD1222 vaccination. In DNA form, the CDR3 reads TGTGCCACCAGCACCCAGCCCCGACGGATTTTCACAGATACGCAGTATTTT. Its translation is CATSTQPRRIFTDTQYF.